The 19 T cell receptor beta chains given below trace back to one sample, sequenced in a study of T cell responses to AZD1222 COVID-19 vaccine. The repertoire was sequenced with immunoSEQ multiplex PCR; TCRdb's copy has only in-frame clones and lacks some. This sample carries more than 100,000 clones, about 92% of them seen once, and the ten largest clones take about 7.5%. Here the sequenced sample was peripheral blood, taken 28 days after the second AZD1222 dose. The receptors derive from an adult who received the AZD1222 COVID-19 vaccine.

The chain combines TRBV9 with TRBJ1-2, with D perhaps matching TRBD1 (6 bases). The CDR3 totals 15 residues. The germline CDR1 and CDR2 sequences are SGDLS and YYNGEE. Trimming removed 3 bases from V and 4 bases from J, with 16 bases in between. CDR3 nucleotide sequence: TGTGCCAGCAGCGCCCGCACTTCAGGGGCCTATGGCTACACCTTC. Translated: CASSARTSGAYGYTF. Drawing the rest from reference TRBV9 and TRBJ1-2, the complete variable domain is DSGVTQTPKHLITATGQRVTLRCSPRSGDLSVYWYQQSLDQGLQFLIQYYNGEERAKGNILERFSAQQFPDLHSELNLSSLELGDSALYFCASSARTSGAYGYTFGSGTRLTVV.

The chain employs TRBV28 and TRBJ2-3; D might be TRBD2 (5 bases). V shed 7 bases and J shed 2 bases, with 13 bases lying between them. The CDR3 totals 14 residues. CDR1 is MDHEN and CDR2 is SYDVKM in the germline V gene. CDR3 loop: CASIETDFTDTQYF. The CDR3 region has the DNA TGTGCCAGCATCGAGACGGACTTCACAGATACGCAGTATTTT.

The V and J genes are TRBV19 and TRBJ1-1; no clear D gene. Deletions cut 3 bases from V and 3 bases from J, with 8 bases between. The CDR3 is made up of 13 amino acids. Germline V lookup: CDR1 LNHDA, CDR2 SQIVND (reference sequence). The CDR3 DNA follows: TGTGCCAGTAGTATTTCGAGTGACACTGAAGCTTTCTTT. Translation gives CASSISSDTEAFF.

The CDR3 reads CATSAGRGSTDTQYF. The CDR3, as DNA: TGTGCCACCAGTGCGGGCAGGGGGAGCACAGATACGCAGTATTTT. This chain joins TRBV24-1 and TRBJ2-3; 7 bases line up with TRBD1. The germline V gene has CDR1 KGHDR and CDR2 SFDVKD. The CDR3 extends over 15 amino acids. The V and J ends lost 5 bases and 0 bases, in that order; junction bases with no gene match: 4.

The chain combines TRBV5-8 with TRBJ1-2; 7 bases match TRBD1. The CDR3 is 18 amino acids. CDR1 and CDR2 (germline): SGHTS, YDEGEE. Losses at the gene ends were 8 bases for V and 3 bases for J; bases not matched to a gene: 22. The CDR3 bases are TGTGCCAGTCAACCAGGGACAGCAAAAACCCCCATGGACTATGGCTACACCTTC. Translated: CASQPGTAKTPMDYGYTF.

As DNA, the CDR3 is TGTGCCAGCAGCTTAGGGTACACTTCTGACGAGCAGTACTTC. It specifies CASSLGYTSDEQYF. V usage is TRBV11-2 and J usage is TRBJ2-7; no definite D call. Trimming took 1 base from V and 5 from J, leaving 12 bases between them. Germline lookup yields CDR1 SGHAT and CDR2 FQNNGV. CDR3 length: 14 residues.

This chain joins TRBV19 and TRBJ1-2; possibly TRBD1 for D (5 bases). Germline V gene data show CDR1 as LNHDA and CDR2 as SQIVND (reference sequence). V lost 3 bases, J lost 3 bases, and 8 bases lay in between. This CDR3 contains 13 residues. CDR3 loop: CASSIRGDYGYTF. The CDR3, as DNA: TGTGCCAGTAGTATCCGGGGGGACTATGGCTACACCTTC.

The chain combines TRBV18 with TRBJ1-1; D possibly corresponds to TRBD1 (6 bases). The germline gives CDR1 KGHSH, CDR2 LQKENI. The CDR3 has 15 amino acids. The V end was cut by 4 bases, the J end by 1 base, with 13 bases between. This CDR3 reads CASSRLETGNTEAFF. CDR3 in DNA: TGTGCCAGCTCACGTCTAGAGACAGGGAACACTGAAGCTTTCTTT.

The V and J genes are TRBV24-1 and TRBJ1-2, with D hard to call. Trimming shortened V by 3 bases and J by 4 bases, and 11 bases separated the two germline ends. The CDR3 has 14 amino acids. Germline values: CDR1 KGHDR, CDR2 SFDVKD. CDR3 in DNA: TGTGCCACCAGTGATGTAGGCCCCGGCTATGGCTACACCTTC. Encoded protein: CATSDVGPGYGYTF.

This chain joins TRBV6-5 and TRBJ2-7, with TRBD1 matching over 8 bases. The CDR3 is 14 amino acids. Germline trimming cut 6 bases from V and 3 bases from J; bases unmatched to any gene: 7. CDR1 is MNHEY, CDR2 SVGAGI, per germline. The DNA for the CDR3 is TGTGCCAGCAGCCTCTGGGACAGGCTCTACGAGCAGTACTTC. Translation: CASSLWDRLYEQYF.

The J gene is TRBJ2-7, the V gene TRBV6-6; maybe TRBD2 (7 bases). Trimming took 1 base from V and 6 from J, leaving 13 bases between them. CDR3 length: 14 residues. Per germline, CDR1 MNHNY and CDR2 SVGAGI (reference sequence). The CDR3 sequence is CASSYFAGAGEQYF. For the CDR3, the DNA is TGTGCCAGCAGTTACTTTGCGGGGGCTGGCGAGCAGTACTTC.

The rearrangement links TRBV27 to TRBJ1-2; D unclear. Per germline, CDR1 MNHEY and CDR2 SMNVEV (reference sequence). Trimming cost V 4 bases and J 7 bases, with 10 bases left between them. The CDR3 covers 12 residues. The CDR3 region has the DNA TGTGCCAGCAGTTCTGAGGGATTTGGCTACACCTTC. Translating it yields CASSSEGFGYTF.

V is TRBV19 and J is TRBJ1-4; the match to TRBD1 covers 7 bases. V was clipped by 8 bases and J by 15 bases; unmatched bases: 9. The CDR3 spans 11 residues. CDR1 is LNHDA, CDR2 SQIVND, per germline (reference sequence). CDR3 coding DNA: TGTGCCAGTCGCGTCGACAGGGTTATGTTTTTT. Protein: CASRVDRVMFF.

The chain couples TRBV6-5 to TRBJ2-6; D gene uncertain. The CDR3 has 15 residues. Trimming stripped 8 bases from V and 4 bases from J, with 15 bases between. Looked up from germline, CDR1 is MNHEY and CDR2 is SVGAGI. The CDR3 bases are TGTGCCAGCGGACCGGATTCGTCCGGGGCCAACGTCCTGACTTTC. Translating it yields CASGPDSSGANVLTF.

The chain couples TRBV7-2 to TRBJ1-5, with D possibly being TRBD1 (5 bases). CDR1 is SGHTA and CDR2 is FQGNSA in the germline V gene. The CDR3 is 14 amino acids. With 5 bases removed from V and 7 bases from J, the gap between germline ends came to 15 bases. The CDR3 spells CASSPLGPGQPQHF. Here the CDR3 DNA reads TGTGCCAGCAGCCCCTTGGGGCCCGGCCAGCCCCAGCATTTT.

This clone appeared a single time. The V call is TRBV19, the J call TRBJ2-4; no firm D call. Trimming shortened V by 7 bases and J by 0 bases, and 10 bases separated the two germline ends. The CDR3 consists of 14 residues. The germline V gene has CDR1 LNHDA and CDR2 SQIVND (reference sequence). CDR3 residues: CASMGPVAKNIQYF. The DNA for the CDR3 is TGTGCCAGTATGGGTCCCGTAGCCAAAAACATTCAGTACTTC. Full variable domain (outside the CDR3, taken from reference TRBV19 and TRBJ2-4): DGGITQSPKYLFRKEGQNVTLSCEQNLNHDAMYWYRQDPGQGLRLIYYSQIVNDFQKGDIAEGYSVSREKKESFPLTVTSAQKNPTAFYLCASMGPVAKNIQYFGAGTRLSVL.

This chain links TRBV7-9 with TRBJ1-1; D call uncertain. Trimming stripped 5 bases from V and 0 bases from J, with 7 bases between. The CDR3 runs to 13 residues. Germline-derived CDR1 and CDR2 are SEHNR and FQNEAQ (reference sequence). CDR3 in amino acids: CASSITLNTEAFF. The CDR3 DNA is TGTGCCAGCAGCATCACACTGAACACTGAAGCTTTCTTT.

The rearrangement uses TRBV7-8 and TRBJ1-6; D is uncertain. The CDR3 has 13 residues. V gave up 2 bases and J gave up 10 bases, with 9 bases separating them. The germline CDR1 and CDR2 sequences are SGHVS and FQNEAQ. The CDR3 loop reads CASSLQERSPLHF. The CDR3 DNA is TGTGCCAGCAGCTTACAAGAACGATCACCCCTCCACTTT.

J is TRBJ1-5 and V is TRBV18; TRBD1 matches 7 bases. This CDR3 is built from 16 residues. The trim removed 4 bases at V and 2 bases at J, leaving 8 bases unmatched. Germline V gene sequence: CDR1 KGHSH, CDR2 LQKENI. CDR3 sequence: CASSLTQGGGNQPQHF. As DNA, the CDR3 is TGTGCCAGCTCACTAACCCAGGGGGGCGGCAATCAGCCCCAGCATTTT.